This is a list of T cell receptor beta chains from one sample in a study of shared clonotypes between healthy human individuals. Repertoires were generated with immunoSEQ multiplex PCR, while TCRdb's copy carries only in-frame clones and drops some. Of 2,500,000 or so clones in the sample, more than 85% were seen once. The sequenced sample was naive CD4+ T cells from PBMCs. The origin of the receptors is a young man in good health. Some clones in this sample may be carry-over from other donors' samples. CDR3s leave out the opening cysteine and the closing phenylalanine or tryptophan. Each record gives: V gene, J gene, CDR3 protein.

>TRBV5-1|TRBJ2-1
ASSAVAGDRHNEQF
>TRBV10-3|TRBJ1-4
AISASGARANEKLF
>TRBV5-1|TRBJ2-1
ASTGLAGVGGEQF
>TRBV30|TRBJ1-2
GGGRSYGYT
>TRBV14|TRBJ2-7
ASSQDWATPLSQC
>TRBV7-3|TRBJ2-7
ASSLTGGLYEQY
>TRBV2|TRBJ2-3
ASSDQDTQY
>TRBV6-1|TRBJ2-1
ASSGNGGFGEHEQF
>TRBV6-1|TRBJ2-7
ASSAYTSGSTYEQY
>TRBV18|TRBJ1-3
ASSPGEGNTIY
>TRBV7-3|TRBJ2-7
ASSYSRDRGHEQY
>TRBV14|TRBJ1-2
ASSRDLTDGYT
>TRBV2|.
ASSEEYEQY
>TRBV5-4|TRBJ2-3
ASSLPPPRTDTQY
>TRBV28|TRBJ2-1
ASSPNGPIREQF
>TRBV19|TRBJ2-2
ASSINGGAGELF
>TRBV9|TRBJ1-2
ASSRNAGANYGYT
>TRBV4-1|TRBJ1-3
ASSQGRQGPSGNTIY
>TRBV14|TRBJ2-7
ASSQGLGAYEQY
>TRBV11-3|TRBJ2-1
ASSRGGGANEQF
>TRBV5-1|TRBJ2-5
ASSPGFLAGAGSGETQY
>TRBV29-1|TRBJ1-1
SARITNTEAF
>TRBV5-8|TRBJ1-2
ASYGPGDGYT
>TRBV7-2|TRBJ1-2
ASSFSTGNYGYT
>TRBV6-4|TRBJ2-3
ASSAWPLEDTQY
>TRBV6-5|TRBJ2-5
ASSYSWGGETQY
>TRBV5-1|TRBJ2-3
ASSLASRAGTDTQY
>TRBV5-8|TRBJ2-7
ASSFTGVVAYEQY
>TRBV10-3|TRBJ2-1
AISEIRGSYNEQF
>TRBV7-9|TRBJ1-4
ATSFPLPGGEKLF
>TRBV7-3|TRBJ2-7
ASSLGAGSTYEQY
>TRBV11-3|.
ASSAAGQGYEQY
>TRBV11-3|TRBJ1-1
ASSRPGTGATEAF
>TRBV18|TRBJ2-2
ASSPRTSNTGELF
>TRBV5-1|TRBJ2-2
ASSLGPGELF
>TRBV2|TRBJ1-4
ASSEKGIGEKLF
>TRBV5-1|TRBJ2-7
ASSLARTTYEQY
>TRBV7-6|TRBJ2-1
ASSLVGGSSYNEQF
>TRBV18|TRBJ2-1
ASSPSAAYNEQF
>TRBV7-8|TRBJ1-4
ASSPGPYNEKLF
>TRBV5-1|TRBJ2-1
ASSFGIAAYNEQF